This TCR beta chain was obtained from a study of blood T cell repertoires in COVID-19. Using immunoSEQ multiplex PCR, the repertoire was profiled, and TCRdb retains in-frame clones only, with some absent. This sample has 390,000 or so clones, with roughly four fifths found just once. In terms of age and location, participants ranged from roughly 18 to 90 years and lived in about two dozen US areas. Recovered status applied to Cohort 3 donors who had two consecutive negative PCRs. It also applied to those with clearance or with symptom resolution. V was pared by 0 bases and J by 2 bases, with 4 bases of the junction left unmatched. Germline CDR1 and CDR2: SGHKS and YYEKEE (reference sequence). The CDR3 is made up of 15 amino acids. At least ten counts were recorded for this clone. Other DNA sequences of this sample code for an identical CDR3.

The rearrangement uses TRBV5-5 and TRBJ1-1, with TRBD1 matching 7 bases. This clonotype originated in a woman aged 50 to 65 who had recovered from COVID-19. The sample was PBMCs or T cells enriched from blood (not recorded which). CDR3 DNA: TGTGCCAGCAGCTTGGGACAGGGAGGTAACACTGAAGCTTTCTTT. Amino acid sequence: CASSLGQGGNTEAFF.